The 25 T cell receptor beta chains reported below all come from one sample, sequenced in a study of cytomegalovirus exposure and HLA in healthy donors. This PCR relied on a set of 60 Vbeta primers and 13 Jbeta primers. Profiling relied on immunoSEQ multiplex PCR, and the TCRdb table lists in-frame clones only, not all of them. The repertoire has around 160,000 clones, approximately 88% of them found once; the top ten carry around 1.6%. Sequencing used PBMCs. These receptors all stem from a woman aged 18-29 years in good health and CMV-seronegative.

This chain joins TRBV5-1 and TRBJ1-5; D is possibly TRBD1 (5 bases). The germline V gene encodes CDR1 SGHRS and CDR2 YFSETQ. V was cut by 4 bases and J by 5 bases, with 16 bases left in between. The CDR3 is made up of 15 amino acids. CDR3 bases: TGCGCCAGCAGCCCAGGCGGGGGGAAGGATCAGCCCCAGCATTTT. Translation gives CASSPGGGKDQPQHF.

This clone was picked up one time. The gene calls are TRBV10-1 and TRBJ1-5; 7 positions match TRBD1. V shed 6 bases and J 3 bases; nucleotides not matched to a gene: 14. The CDR3 extends over 17 amino acids. From germline, CDR1 is WNHNN and CDR2 SYGVQD (reference sequence). The CDR3 nucleotides read TGCGCCAGCAGACCACGACAGGGATCGGTCCCCAATCAGCCCCAGCATTTT. Protein: CASRPRQGSVPNQPQHF.

This clone was seen only a few times. The V gene is TRBV6-6, the J gene TRBJ1-2; possibly TRBD1 for D (6 bases). V shed 2 bases and J shed 3 bases, with 10 bases lying between them. There are 14 residues in the CDR3. Germline V gene lookup returns CDR1 MNHNY and CDR2 SVGAGI (reference sequence). The CDR3 region is CASSYTGQHYGYTF. In DNA form, the CDR3 reads TGTGCCAGCAGTTACACCGGACAGCACTATGGCTACACCTTC.

This clone showed up just a few times. V gene TRBV29-1 combines with J gene TRBJ2-2; 7 nucleotides agree with TRBD1. CDR3 length: 15 amino acids. J gave up 6 bases and V 4 bases, and 11 bases lay outside the gene matches. The germline V gene has CDR1 SQVTM and CDR2 ANQGSEA. The DNA of the CDR3 is TGCAGCGTTGGGGAAAACAGGGGTTTGTCCGGGGAGCTGTTTTTT. Amino acids: CSVGENRGLSGELFF.

This sequence joins TRBV2 and TRBJ1-4, with 12 bases aligning to TRBD1. The J segment lost 8 bases and the V segment lost 10 bases, leaving 14 bases of the junction unmatched. In germline, CDR1 is SNHLY, CDR2 FYNNEI. The CDR3 has 16 residues. Here the CDR3 DNA reads TGTGCCACCGCCCTGGGCACCGGGACAGGGGGCGAAAAACTGTTTTTT. It specifies CATALGTGTGGEKLFF.

The CDR3 is CASSLVTDTGELFF. The CDR3 nucleotides are TGCGCCAGCAGCTTGGTGACAGACACCGGGGAGCTGTTTTTT. This chain connects TRBV5-1 to TRBJ2-2, with D perhaps matching TRBD1 (5 bases). The germline gives CDR1 SGHRS, CDR2 YFSETQ. Deletions cut 0 bases from V and 3 bases from J, with 6 bases between. This CDR3 spans 14 amino acids.

The chain links TRBV7-3 to TRBJ2-5; 7 nucleotides agree with TRBD1. Judging by the DNA end, TRBJ2-7 fits better; the J call may be wrong. From germline, CDR1 is SGHTA and CDR2 FQGTGA. This CDR3 has 15 residues. In nucleotides, the CDR3 is TGTGCCAGCAGCTTCGGGGACAGTCGAACCTACGAGCAGTACTTC. This sequence encodes CASSFGDSRTYEQYF.

The chain recombines TRBV10-3 with TRBJ1-2; 7 positions agree with TRBD1. The CDR3 length is 17 residues. CDR1 is ENHRY, CDR2 SYGVKD, per germline. J gave up 4 bases and V 8 bases, and 19 bases lay outside the gene matches. CDR3 region: CAIWGATGTEDSYGYTF. The CDR3 coding sequence is TGTGCCATCTGGGGTGCAACTGGGACAGAAGACTCCTATGGCTACACCTTC.

The chain has TRBV18 and TRBJ2-7; no clear D gene. Germline-derived CDR1 and CDR2 are KGHSH and LQKENI. The CDR3 covers 13 residues. The V end was cut by 3 bases, the J end by 6 bases, with 12 bases between. The CDR3 is CASSPHPVCEQYF. DNA of the CDR3: TGTGCCAGCTCACCCCACCCGGTCTGCGAGCAGTACTTC.

This clone turned up a few times. The genes are TRBV5-1 and TRBJ2-1, with 7 positions matching TRBD2. CDR3 size: 15 residues. Germline-derived CDR1 and CDR2 are SGHRS and YFSETQ. Trimming took 3 bases from V and 9 from J; bases not matched to a gene: 12. The CDR3 nucleotides read TGCGCCAGCAGCTGGGGGGGAGTTGCGGGTGGTGAGCAGTTCTTC. It yields the protein CASSWGGVAGGEQFF.

The chain links TRBV28 to TRBJ1-4; TRBD1 agrees at 8 bases. J lost 6 bases, V lost 7 bases, and 4 bases had no gene match. This CDR3 contains 13 residues. CDR1 is MDHEN and CDR2 is SYDVKM in the germline V gene. CDR3 sequence: CASINRGDEKLFF. The DNA of the CDR3 is TGTGCCAGCATCAACAGGGGGGATGAAAAACTGTTTTTT.

The chain employs TRBV6-6 and TRBJ2-3, with 9 bases matching TRBD2. This CDR3 region has 14 residues. Germline trimming cut 6 bases from V and 3 bases from J; bases unmatched to any gene: 4. CDR1 and CDR2 (germline): MNHNY, SVGAGI (reference sequence). Written as DNA, the CDR3 is TGTGCCAGCAGGGCGGGGGGGCCAACAGATACGCAGTATTTT. This encodes CASRAGGPTDTQYF.

This clone was detected once. The rearrangement joins TRBV9 to TRBJ2-5; 9 bases agree with TRBD2. The CDR3 loop spans 15 amino acids. Germline V gives CDR1 SGDLS, CDR2 YYNGEE. V dropped 0 bases and J dropped 2; count of bases not matched to a gene: 2. The CDR3 coding sequence is TGTGCCAGCAGCGTAGAAGGACTAGCGCAAGAGACCCAGTACTTC. As protein: CASSVEGLAQETQYF.

V and J are TRBV6-1 and TRBJ2-2, with 7 positions matching TRBD2. CDR1 and CDR2 (germline): MNHNS, SASEGT. V was pared by 4 bases and J by 3 bases, with 2 bases of the junction left unmatched. The length of the CDR3 is 14 residues. The CDR3 bases are TGTGCCAGCAGTGTGGGAGGGTACACCGGGGAGCTGTTTTTT. Protein sequence: CASSVGGYTGELFF.

This clone came up many times. V gene TRBV9 combines with J gene TRBJ2-7; D is undetermined. Germline assignment: CDR1 SGDLS and CDR2 YYNGEE. The CDR3 length is 15 residues. V lost 0 bases and J 0 bases, leaving 10 bases between the germline ends. The CDR3 is CASSVGLQSSYEQYF. CDR3 DNA: TGTGCCAGCAGCGTAGGACTCCAGAGCTCCTACGAGCAGTACTTC. Full variable domain (outside the CDR3, taken from reference TRBV9 and TRBJ2-7): DSGVTQTPKHLITATGQRVTLRCSPRSGDLSVYWYQQSLDQGLQFLIQYYNGEERAKGNILERFSAQQFPDLHSELNLSSLELGDSALYFCASSVGLQSSYEQYFGPGTRLTVT.

The V gene is TRBV4-1, the J gene TRBJ2-3, with D perhaps matching TRBD2 (7 bases). The V and J ends lost 0 bases and 7 bases respectively, with 20 bases between them. Germline values: CDR1 MGHRA, CDR2 YSYEKL. The CDR3 has 17 amino acids. The chain's CDR3 is CASSQDLIWGGRYTQYF. DNA of the CDR3: TGCGCCAGCAGCCAAGATCTGATTTGGGGGGGGCGGTATACGCAGTATTTT.

The CDR3 DNA is TGTGCCATCAGACTGGGACAGTTGAACACTGAAGCTTTCTTT. Translating gives CAIRLGQLNTEAFF. This chain connects TRBV10-3 to TRBJ1-1, with 7 bases lining up with TRBD1. Trimming removed 6 bases from V and 0 bases from J; junction bases left unmatched: 4. Per the germline V gene, CDR1 is ENHRY and CDR2 is SYGVKD. This CDR3 is built from 14 residues.

The chain links TRBV2 to TRBJ1-2; a possible D gene is TRBD1 (6 bases). Germline loops: CDR1 SNHLY, CDR2 FYNNEI. CDR3 length: 17 residues. Trimming removed 3 bases from V and 1 base from J, with 18 bases in between. The CDR3 DNA reads TGTGCCAGCAGTGATAATCCCCTCCGGGACATTAACTATGGCTACACCTTC. Its translation: CASSDNPLRDINYGYTF.

The rearrangement uses TRBV6-1 and TRBJ2-3; D is unresolved. Trimming shortened V by 1 base and J by 1 base, and 6 bases separated the two germline ends. The CDR3 covers 14 residues. Germline V lookup: CDR1 MNHNS, CDR2 SASEGT. Here the CDR3 DNA reads TGTGCCAGCAGTGAAGGCCCGGGCACAGATACGCAGTATTTT. It codes for CASSEGPGTDTQYF.

The chain carries TRBV28 and TRBJ1-4; the D gene is possibly TRBD1 (6 bases). This CDR3 is built from 14 residues. CDR1 MDHEN and CDR2 SYDVKM come from the germline V gene. V gave up 4 bases and J gave up 8 bases, with 14 bases separating them. CDR3 sequence (DNA): TGTGCCAGCAGTTCGGGGGGGGCCAGGGAAAAACTGTTTTTT. Protein sequence: CASSSGGAREKLFF. The whole variable domain, remainder taken from reference TRBV28 and TRBJ1-4, is DVKVTQSSRYLVKRTGEKVFLECVQDMDHENMFWYRQDPGLGLRLIYFSYDVKMKEKGDIPEGYSVSREKKERFSLILESASTNQTSMYLCASSSGGAREKLFFGSGTQLSVL.

V usage is TRBV4-2 and J usage is TRBJ2-3; weak D call: TRBD1 (5 bases). The CDR3 consists of 14 residues. The V end lost 1 base, the J end lost 1 base, and 6 bases lay between the germline ends. CDR1 is LGHNA, CDR2 YNFKEQ, per germline. The DNA of the CDR3 is TGTGCCAGCAGCCAAGTAGGGGGCACAGATACGCAGTATTTT. This codes for CASSQVGGTDTQYF.

The chain uses TRBV6-1 and TRBJ1-6; D possibly corresponds to TRBD1 (5 bases). Germline CDR1 reads MNHNS; CDR2 reads SASEGT. The CDR3 has 16 amino acids. V lost 0 bases to trimming and J lost 7 bases, with 13 bases between them. The CDR3 nucleotides read TGTGCCAGCAGTGAAGCCCCGGCAGGGAGGAATTCACCCCTCCACTTT. Its translation: CASSEAPAGRNSPLHF.

Only a few counts were recorded for this clone. This chain joins TRBV28 and TRBJ1-1, with a weak D call TRBD1 (5 bases). This CDR3 spans 17 amino acids. Deletions cut 5 bases from V and 1 base from J, with 20 bases between. The V gene's germline CDR1 is MDHEN and CDR2 SYDVKM. The CDR3 sequence is CASSLPRQREKNTEAFF. CDR3 nucleotide sequence: TGTGCCAGCAGTCTCCCTAGACAGCGGGAGAAGAACACTGAAGCTTTCTTT.

This clone was recorded only once. The chain's CDR3 is CSVIPAAEAFF. In DNA, the CDR3 is TGCAGCGTGATCCCGGCGGCTGAAGCTTTCTTT. This rearrangement joins TRBV29-1 to TRBJ1-1; no firm D call. CDR3 length: 11 amino acids. V gave up 6 bases and J gave up 6 bases, with 11 bases separating them. Germline CDR1 reads SQVTM; CDR2 reads ANQGSEA.

The sample holds one count of this clone. This chain uses TRBV19 with TRBJ1-1; unclear D gene. CDR3 length: 11 residues. Germline V gene data show CDR1 as LNHDA and CDR2 as SQIVND (reference sequence). Trimming stripped 8 bases from V and 10 bases from J, with 14 bases between. The DNA of the CDR3 is TGTGCCAGTCGTGTGGGCCCACGAGCTTTCTTT. Amino acids: CASRVGPRAFF.